The 5 T cell receptor beta chains listed next were all sequenced from one sample in a study of cytomegalovirus exposure and HLA in healthy donors. PCR was performed using 60 Vbeta and 13 Jbeta primers. Measured with immunoSEQ multiplex PCR; TCRdb has only the in-frame clones, and not every one. The table records around 150,000 clones, over 60% of them present only once. The sample consisted of PBMCs. These receptors came from a man aged 40-49 years in good health and CMV-seronegative.

The chain uses TRBV2 and TRBJ2-3; no clear D. CDR3 length: 15 amino acids. Germline values: CDR1 SNHLY, CDR2 FYNNEI. V was pared by 4 bases and J by 2 bases, with 13 bases between. The CDR3 nucleotides read TGTGCCAGCAGTGCGTCAGTAAACCCCACAGATACGCAGTATTTT. Protein product: CASSASVNPTDTQYF.

This clone showed up just a few times. This chain's CDR3 is CASSFVAGGLSEQYF. For the CDR3, the DNA is TGTGCCAGCAGCTTTGTGGCGGGAGGCCTCTCGGAGCAGTACTTC. The chain recombines TRBV7-8 with TRBJ2-5, with 8 bases fitting TRBD2. This CDR3 is 15 amino acids long. Per the germline V gene, CDR1 is SGHVS and CDR2 is FQNEAQ. Trimming removed 3 bases from V and 11 bases from J; junction bases left unmatched: 14. The variable domain in full, completed from reference TRBV7-8 and TRBJ2-5, reads GAGVSQSPRYKVAKRGQDVALRCDPISGHVSLFWYQQALGQGPEFLTYFQNEAQLDKSGLPSDRFFAERPEGSVSTLKIQRTQQEDSAVYLCASSFVAGGLSEQYFGPGTRLLVL.

DNA for the CDR3: TGTGCCAGCAGCTATGGACAGGGCAGGTTTGACACTGAAGCTTTCTTT. This translates into CASSYGQGRFDTEAFF. This chain joins TRBV11-1 and TRBJ1-1; 8 positions match TRBD1. Per the germline V gene, CDR1 is SGHAT and CDR2 is FQDESV (reference sequence). Germline trimming cut 4 bases from V and 3 bases from J; bases unmatched to any gene: 10. The CDR3 contains 16 residues. The full variable domain, in which reference TRBV11-1 and TRBJ1-1 provide the parts outside the CDR3, is EAEVAQSPRYKITEKSQAVAFWCDPISGHATLYWYRQILGQGPELLVQFQDESVVDDSQLPKDRFSAERLKGVDSTLKIQPAELGDSAMYLCASSYGQGRFDTEAFFGQGTRLTVV.

The chain combines TRBV2 with TRBJ2-7, with a weak D call TRBD2 (5 bases). CDR3 length: 14 residues. Trimming removed 1 base at V and 6 bases at J, with 13 bases between. CDR1 is SNHLY and CDR2 is FYNNEI in the germline V gene. In DNA, the CDR3 is TGTGCCAGCAGTGAAGAAATCCTGGGGAGCGAGCAGTACTTC. It yields the protein CASSEEILGSEQYF.

The chain links TRBV5-4 to TRBJ2-7; 8 bases are a match to TRBD2. CDR1 SGHNT and CDR2 YYREEE come from the germline V gene (reference sequence). CDR3 length: 15 residues. V dropped 2 bases and J dropped 5; count of bases not matched to a gene: 9. As DNA, the CDR3 is TGTGCCAGCAGCTTTGGAGCGGGAGACGGCAACGAGCAGTACTTC. Its protein is CASSFGAGDGNEQYF.